Reported below is one TCR beta chain. Its antigen is currently unknown. An end of the junction differs from the germline gene, which may be a read error. This sample stems from a study of T cells after yellow fever vaccination. Study background: Preparation used SMART-Seq v4 Ultra Low Input for the low-cell-number fractions.

Study observations and caveats: Subsequent to the booster, the majority of primary-vaccination clones reappeared (roughly 97% CD4, 88% CD8). The study noted that FACS-sorted repertoires could contain abundant clonotypes contaminating from the bulk population.

CDR3 length equals 16 residues. CDR1 and CDR2 (germline): DFQATT, SNEGSKA (reference sequence). UMIs were added to TCR cDNA along with a universal primer site when it was made by 5'RACE template switching. Via MiXCR, TCRdb re-called the 5' RACE reads, giving one row per CDR3 protein. In the table there are 500,000 to 650,000 distinct CDR3 sequences, about 13% of which are singletons. Sequencing was performed on PBMCs, taken on the day of the yellow fever booster vaccination. The clonotype was recovered from a man between 25 and 39 years old who received the YFV17D yellow fever vaccine. The chain employs TRBV20-1 and TRBJ2-2; 7 bases align to TRBD2. CDR3 nucleotides: TGCTGTGCTGTCGTAACTAGCGCCGCTAACACCGGGGAGCTGTTTTTT. It encodes CCAVVTSAANTGELFF.